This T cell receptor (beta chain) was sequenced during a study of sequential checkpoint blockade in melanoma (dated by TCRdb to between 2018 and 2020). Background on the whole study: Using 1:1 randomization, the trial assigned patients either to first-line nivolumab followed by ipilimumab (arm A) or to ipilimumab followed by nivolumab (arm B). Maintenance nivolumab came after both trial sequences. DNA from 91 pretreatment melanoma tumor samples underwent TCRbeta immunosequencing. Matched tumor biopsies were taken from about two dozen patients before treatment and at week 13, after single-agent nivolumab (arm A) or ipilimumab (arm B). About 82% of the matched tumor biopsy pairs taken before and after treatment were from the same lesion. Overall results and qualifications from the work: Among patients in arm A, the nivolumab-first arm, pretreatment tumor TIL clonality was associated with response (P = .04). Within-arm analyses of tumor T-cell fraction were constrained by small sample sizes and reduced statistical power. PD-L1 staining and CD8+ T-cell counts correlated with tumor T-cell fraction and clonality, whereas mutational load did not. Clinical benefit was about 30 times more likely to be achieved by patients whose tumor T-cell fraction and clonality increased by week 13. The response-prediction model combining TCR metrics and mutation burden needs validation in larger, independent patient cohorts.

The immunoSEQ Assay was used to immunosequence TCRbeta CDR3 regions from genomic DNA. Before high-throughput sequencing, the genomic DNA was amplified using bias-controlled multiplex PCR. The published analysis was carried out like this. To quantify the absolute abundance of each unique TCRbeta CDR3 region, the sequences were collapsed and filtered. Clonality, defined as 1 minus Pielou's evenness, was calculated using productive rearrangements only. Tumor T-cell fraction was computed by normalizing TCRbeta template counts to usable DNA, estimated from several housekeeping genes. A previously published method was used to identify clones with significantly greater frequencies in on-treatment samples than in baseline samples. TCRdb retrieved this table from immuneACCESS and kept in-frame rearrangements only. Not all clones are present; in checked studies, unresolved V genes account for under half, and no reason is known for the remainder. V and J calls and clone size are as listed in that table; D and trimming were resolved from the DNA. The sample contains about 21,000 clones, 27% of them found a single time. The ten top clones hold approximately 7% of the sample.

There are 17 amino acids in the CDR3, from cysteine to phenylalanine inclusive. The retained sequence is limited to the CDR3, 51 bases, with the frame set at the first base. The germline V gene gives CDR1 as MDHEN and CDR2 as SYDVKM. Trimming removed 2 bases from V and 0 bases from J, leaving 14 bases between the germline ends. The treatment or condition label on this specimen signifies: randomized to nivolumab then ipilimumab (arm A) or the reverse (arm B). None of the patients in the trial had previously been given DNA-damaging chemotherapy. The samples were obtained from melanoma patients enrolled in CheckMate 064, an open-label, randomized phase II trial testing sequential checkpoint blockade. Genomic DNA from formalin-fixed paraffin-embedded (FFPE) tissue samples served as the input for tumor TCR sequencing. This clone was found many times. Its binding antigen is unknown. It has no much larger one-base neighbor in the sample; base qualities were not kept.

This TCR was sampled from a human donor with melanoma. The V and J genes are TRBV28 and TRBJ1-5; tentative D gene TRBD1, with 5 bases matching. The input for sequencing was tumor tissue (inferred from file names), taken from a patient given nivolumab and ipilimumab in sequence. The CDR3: CASSLGGGTDSNQPQHF. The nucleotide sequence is TGTGCCAGCAGTTTAGGGGGAGGGACTGATAGCAATCAGCCCCAGCATTTT.